This T cell receptor (beta chain) was recorded in a study of shared clonotypes between healthy human individuals. Germline V lookup: CDR1 SGHAT, CDR2 FQNNGV. Trimming took 8 bases from V and 0 from J; bases not matched to a gene: 11. The CDR3 sequence is 17 residues long. Terminally differentiated effector memory CD45RA+ cells were left out of the naive CD8 fraction, which was CD45RO-negative and positively selected for CCR7. Nashville, Tennessee was home to all donors, who were Caucasian adults. An assay was performed, and its level was deep. The repertoire was sequenced with immunoSEQ multiplex PCR; TCRdb's copy has only in-frame clones and lacks some. The table shows about 2.2 million clones, with around 93% occurring only once.

The TCR sequence derives from a man between 18 and 35 years old in good health. Some clones in this sample may be carry-over from other donors' samples. The chain links TRBV11-2 to TRBJ1-4, with 8 bases aligning to TRBD1. The sequenced sample was naive CD8+ T cells from PBMCs. The CDR3 DNA follows: TGTGCCAGCCGGCAGGGGGCGCGGTTAACAACTAATGAAAAACTGTTTTTT. Its translation: CASRQGARLTTNEKLFF.